One and the same sample provided the 14 T cell receptor beta chains below, sequenced in a study of glioma-infiltrating T cells. Using RNA template, CDR3s of TCR alpha and beta were amplified with iRepertoire arm-PCR. In TCRdb, the multiplex PCR reads were re-called with MiXCR into one record per CDR3 protein. The top ten clones hold 40% to 55% of a sample with more than 100,000 distinct CDR3 sequences, about 30% of them seen once. The sample consisted of glioma tissue, nonneoplastic brain tissue, or PBMCs (not recorded which). These receptors came from a human donor with low-grade glioma or glioblastoma, undergoing nonglioma brain surgery, or in good health (not recorded which).

About this clonotype itself: This clone may be a read error of a much larger clone one base away. The chain couples TRBV27 to TRBJ1-4; D remains ambiguous. Germline CDR1 is MNHEY and CDR2 is SMNVEV (reference sequence). Trimming took off 2 bases at V and 4 bases at J, with 8 bases between the two ends. The CDR3 consists of 14 residues. The CDR3 bases are TGTGCCAGCAGTTTACTGAAGAGTAATGAAAAACTGTTTTTT. It encodes CASSLLKSNEKLFF. The full variable domain, in which reference TRBV27 and TRBJ1-4 provide the parts outside the CDR3, is EAQVTQNPRYLITVTGKKLTVTCSQNMNHEYMSWYRQDPGLGLRQIYYSMNVEVTDKGDVPEGYKVSRKEKRNFPLILESPSPNQTSLYFCASSLLKSNEKLFFGSGTQLSVL.

This clonotype was recorded at least ten times. The genes are TRBV19 and TRBJ1-2; a weak D match, TRBD1 (5 bases). This CDR3 spans 14 amino acids. CDR1 is LNHDA, CDR2 SQIVND, per germline (reference sequence). The V end was cut by 4 bases, the J end by 0 bases, with 9 bases between. CDR3 nucleotide sequence: TGTGCCAGTAGTACCGGGGGGACTAACTATGGCTACACCTTC. It specifies CASSTGGTNYGYTF.

This clonotype was picked up many times. This chain uses TRBV3-1 with TRBJ1-1; 9 positions match TRBD1. CDR1 is LGHDT and CDR2 is YNNKEL in the germline V gene (reference sequence). This CDR3 has 12 amino acids. J lost 6 bases, V lost 6 bases, and 2 bases had no gene match. The CDR3 is CASRRQGAEAFF. CDR3 coding DNA: TGTGCCAGCAGAAGACAGGGGGCTGAAGCTTTCTTT.

As for this clonotype: A much larger clone lies one base from this, so it may be a read error. V is TRBV7-9 and J is TRBJ1-6, with TRBD1 as a possible D gene (5 bases). Trimming shortened V by 7 bases and J by 9 bases, and 19 bases separated the two germline ends. Germline V gives CDR1 SEHNR, CDR2 FQNEAQ (reference sequence). This CDR3 comprises 15 residues. CDR3 loop: CASIFGTVESSPLHF. DNA for the CDR3: TGTGCCAGCATCTTTGGGACTGTGGAAAGTTCACCCCTCCACTTT.

With regard to this clonotype: A much larger clone lies one base from this, so it may be a read error. CDR3 region: CASSQGVNQPQHF. The CDR3 DNA reads TGTGCCAGCAGCCAAGGTGTCAATCAGCCCCAGCATTTT. This chain connects TRBV3-1 to TRBJ1-5, with D unresolved. Trimming took 1 base from V and 3 from J, leaving 4 bases between them. The CDR3 is 13 residues long. Germline lookup yields CDR1 LGHDT and CDR2 YNNKEL (reference sequence).

Note on this clonotype: A much more abundant neighbour one base away suggests this may be a read error. This chain links TRBV12-3 or TRBV12-4 with TRBJ1-5; D gene unclear. V lost 2 bases and J 6 bases, leaving 8 bases between the germline ends. This CDR3 has 13 amino acids. This CDR3 reads CASSLTDSQPQHF. The DNA of the CDR3 is TGTGCCAGCAGTTTAACAGATAGTCAGCCCCAGCATTTT.

V gene TRBV2 combines with J gene TRBJ2-7, with 7 bases that match TRBD2. The ends lost 6 bases at V and 4 bases at J; junction bases unmatched: 6. Germline V CDR1 and CDR2: SNHLY, FYNNEI. This CDR3 spans 13 amino acids. CDR3 amino acids: CASSVQGGYEQYF. DNA for the CDR3: TGTGCCAGCAGCGTCCAGGGAGGGTACGAGCAGTACTTC.

The gene calls are TRBV5-1 and TRBJ2-3, with 7 bases lining up with TRBD1. The germline V gene has CDR1 SGHRS and CDR2 YFSETQ. CDR3 length: 14 amino acids. V was clipped by 3 bases and J by 4 bases; unmatched bases: 5. The CDR3 sequence: CASSSQGESDTQYF. The CDR3 DNA sequence: TGCGCCAGCAGCTCGCAGGGGGAGTCAGATACGCAGTATTTT.

This clonotype was observed many times. V gene TRBV6-1 combines with J gene TRBJ1-5, with 7 bases lining up with TRBD1. The length of the CDR3 is 16 residues. The V gene's germline CDR1 is MNHNS and CDR2 SASEGT. V lost 11 bases and J lost 7; bases outside the gene matches: 20. The CDR3 coding sequence is TGTGCCTCCAGAAGACAGGGATCCCCTCAGGGGCAGCCCCAGCATTTT. It translates to CASRRQGSPQGQPQHF.

Remarks on this clonotype: A much larger clone differs by one base, so this may be a read error. The V call is TRBV7-2, the J call TRBJ1-1, with D maybe TRBD1 (5 bases). The V gene's germline CDR1 is SGHTA and CDR2 FQGNSA. The CDR3 covers 13 residues. CDR3 amino acids: CASILTADTGAFF. CDR3 nucleotide sequence: TGTGCCAGCATCCTCACAGCGGACACTGGAGCTTTCTTT.

V gene TRBV6-4 combines with J gene TRBJ1-1, with D possibly matching TRBD1 (5 bases). Trimming removed 3 bases from V and 5 bases from J, with 10 bases in between. There are 13 residues in the CDR3. Germline V gene lookup returns CDR1 MRHNA and CDR2 SNTAGT. The CDR3 loop is CASSELRGTEAFF. The CDR3 bases are TGTGCCAGCAGTGAATTAAGGGGTACTGAAGCTTTCTTT.

Turning to this clonotype: One base away lies a much larger clone, so this may be a sequencing read error. The V call is TRBV6-1, the J call TRBJ2-5; 8 bases align to TRBD1. This CDR3 has 12 residues. V trimming: 9 bases; J trimming: 4 bases; junction bases outside the gene matches: 4. Germline-derived CDR1 and CDR2 are MNHNS and SASEGT. CDR3 amino acids: CASLDRVETQYF. For the CDR3, the DNA is TGTGCCAGTCTGGACAGGGTAGAGACCCAGTACTTC.

This clonotype occurred many times. This chain links TRBV27 with TRBJ1-4, with TRBD1 as a possible D gene (6 bases). V gave up 5 bases and J gave up 8 bases, with 12 bases separating them. From germline, CDR1 is MNHEY and CDR2 SMNVEV (reference sequence). The CDR3 runs to 13 residues. This chain's CDR3 is CASSLPGAEKLFF. The CDR3, as DNA: TGTGCCAGCAGTCTTCCAGGGGCAGAAAAACTGTTTTTT.

This clonotype has a handful of counts. A much larger clone lies one base from this, so it may be a read error. In DNA form, the CDR3 reads TGTGCCAGCAGTTCCAGCGGGAGGGGGGACTTCTTTGAGCAGTTCTTC. This codes for CASSSSGRGDFFEQFF. This chain connects TRBV28 to TRBJ2-1; TRBD2 agrees at 10 bases. Germline assignment: CDR1 MDHEN and CDR2 SYDVKM. With V trimmed by 4 bases and J by 9 bases, 12 bases remained unmatched. CDR3 length: 16 amino acids.